A selection of T cell receptor beta chains follows, all from one sample in a study of T cells expressing NK-cell markers. TCRdb reanalyzed the 5' RACE reads, giving one entry per CDR3 protein sequence and no DNA. The listing contains approximately 300 distinct CDR3 sequences. The sequenced sample consisted of blood T cells: a sorted CD56 or NKG2C T cell subset, CD4+ or CD8+ T cells, or bulk PBMC T cells (not recorded which). The receptors shown here come from a woman between 18 and 69 years old in good health. The CDR3 runs from the conserved cysteine through the conserved F or W. The listing skips clone size in some rows; elsewhere it reads once, few, many or a size class.

clone_size	v_call	j_call	cdr3_aa
medium-sized	TRBV20-1	TRBJ2-3	CSAAFGSGDTDTQYF
medium-sized	TRBV7-6	TRBJ2-1	CASSLNLPNEQFF
.	TRBV28	TRBJ2-7	CASSLGSGGTYEQYF
medium-sized	TRBV2	TRBJ2-7	CASSELAGEQYF
hyperexpanded	TRBV2	TRBJ1-1	CASSAGGYAEAFF
medium-sized	TRBV20-1	TRBJ2-7	CSATVAGEGEQYF
medium-sized	TRBV7-8	TRBJ2-5	CASSPAGGWEKGPETQYF
large	TRBV9	TRBJ2-7	CASGRDRVYEQYF
.	TRBV18	TRBJ2-7	CASSPPRTYEQYF
medium-sized	TRBV5-1	TRBJ1-2	CASSWVTDPWYGYTF
.	TRBV18	TRBJ2-5	CASSPVRGLETQYF
medium-sized	TRBV15	TRBJ2-1	CATSRDHLAEVYNEQFF
medium-sized	TRBV5-1	TRBJ2-3	CASSLGQTDTQYF
medium-sized	TRBV12-3/TRBV12-4	TRBJ1-1	CASSAGDRGWESDTEAFF
medium-sized	TRBV19	TRBJ1-4	CASSDRDTTNEKLFF
.	TRBV18	TRBJ1-5	CASSRGGRDQPQHF
medium-sized	TRBV4-1	TRBJ2-5	CASSSSGQGARTQYF
medium-sized	TRBV28	TRBJ2-7	CASSPLDRAAHEQYF
medium-sized	TRBV18	TRBJ2-3	CASSRTSGSTDTQYF
medium-sized	TRBV4-2	TRBJ2-5	CASSQDVSWSEETQYF
large	TRBV20-1	TRBJ2-2	CSASGGLNTGELFF
medium-sized	TRBV18	TRBJ1-1	CASSPQRGNTEAFF
medium-sized	TRBV2	TRBJ1-5	CASSELVGRIGFHSNQPQHF
medium-sized	TRBV5-5	TRBJ2-3	CASSWGSGGGADTQYF
.	TRBV4-2	TRBJ2-1	CASSQERLAGAPYNEQFF
medium-sized	TRBV5-6	TRBJ1-1	CASSPGQYTEAFF
medium-sized	TRBV25-1	TRBJ2-1	CASSKAGGSYNEQFF
medium-sized	TRBV5-1	TRBJ2-3	CASNEGSVSADTQYF
medium-sized	TRBV7-9	TRBJ2-1	CASTLGLAGGPYNEQFF
medium-sized	TRBV12-3/TRBV12-4	TRBJ1-5	CASSLASVNQPQHF
large	TRBV5-1	TRBJ1-2	CASSTSPTVNYGYTF
medium-sized	TRBV27	TRBJ2-5	CASSFTSRETQYF
.	TRBV7-2	TRBJ2-5	CASSSGTSGGSPYF
medium-sized	TRBV27	TRBJ2-7	CASSARTGGSSYEQYF
medium-sized	TRBV2	TRBJ2-3	CASSLDPGGTDTQYF
medium-sized	TRBV29-1	TRBJ2-1	CSVEEQGNEQFF
medium-sized	TRBV2	TRBJ2-7	CASSVGPEQYF
medium-sized	TRBV7-6	TRBJ2-7	CASSITGTSGRYEQYF
.	TRBV20-1	TRBJ1-1	CSAQRGGKNTEAFF
medium-sized	TRBV6-6	TRBJ1-5	CASSYTLQPQHF
large	TRBV6-2/TRBV6-3	TRBJ2-7	CASSPTSGSYYEQYF
medium-sized	TRBV30	TRBJ2-7	CAWSVGTSGRAYWNEQYF
medium-sized	TRBV9	TRBJ1-1	CASSVEARTEAFF